Below, 18 T cell receptor beta chains from the same sample are listed, as sequenced in a study of blood T cells in healthy people across ages. A J-beta primer mix and a sample-barcoded 5' primer were used in a second PCR of roughly 6 to 11 cycles. TCRdb re-derived calls from the 5' RACE reads in MiXCR, one entry per CDR3 protein. The table has some 1,500,000 distinct CDR3 sequences, around 40% seen once; the top ten hold under 5%. The sample taken for sequencing was blood. These receptor sequences come from a woman aged 18 to 35 in good health.

This clonotype was seen only a few times. The chain uses TRBV7-9 and TRBJ1-1; the D gene is possibly TRBD1 (5 bases). The V gene's germline CDR1 is SEHNR and CDR2 FQNEAQ (reference sequence). The CDR3 totals 13 residues. The V end was cut by 7 bases, the J end by 1 base, with 10 bases between. The CDR3 sequence: CASILGGNTEAFF. CDR3 bases: TGTGCCAGCATCCTGGGGGGGAACACTGAAGCTTTCTTT.

This chain uses TRBV12-3 or TRBV12-4 with TRBJ2-3, with 8 bases that match TRBD1. CDR3 length: 15 residues. V shed 2 bases, J shed 4 bases, and the junction held 5 bases outside the gene matches. The CDR3 DNA is TGTGCCAGCAGTTTACCGACAGGGGATGCAGATACGCAGTATTTT. It encodes CASSLPTGDADTQYF.

This sequence joins TRBV25-1 and TRBJ2-1, with unresolved D. The length of the CDR3 is 14 residues. Trimming removed 8 bases from V and 1 base from J, with 12 bases in between. Germline values: CDR1 MGHDK, CDR2 SYGVNS. This CDR3 is CASGSVLSYNEQFF. CDR3 bases: TGTGCCAGCGGTTCTGTACTATCCTACAATGAGCAGTTCTTC.

The chain employs TRBV24-1 and TRBJ2-2; TRBD1 matches at 7 bases. CDR3 length: 16 residues. J lost 2 bases, V lost 7 bases, and 9 bases had no gene match. CDR1 KGHDR and CDR2 SFDVKD come from the germline V gene. CDR3 region: CATSETGTVNTGELFF. CDR3 sequence (DNA): TGTGCCACCAGCGAGACCGGGACAGTCAACACCGGGGAGCTGTTTTTT.

This clonotype appeared a few times. The chain employs TRBV5-5 and TRBJ1-2; D remains ambiguous. This CDR3 region has 14 residues. V lost 0 bases and J 1 base, leaving 7 bases between the germline ends. The germline gives CDR1 SGHKS, CDR2 YYEKEE (reference sequence). CDR3 sequence: CASSLGRFNYGYTF. The CDR3 nucleotides read TGTGCCAGCAGCTTGGGCCGGTTTAACTATGGCTACACCTTC.

The rearrangement uses TRBV4-1 and TRBJ1-4; 7 nucleotides align to TRBD1. This CDR3 contains 16 residues. Germline loops: CDR1 MGHRA, CDR2 YSYEKL. J lost 2 bases, V lost 1 base, and 4 bases had no gene match. CDR3 DNA: TGCGCCAGCAGCCAAGGTCCGACAGGGACTAATGAAAAACTGTTTTTT. Its protein product is CASSQGPTGTNEKLFF.

This chain uses TRBV2 with TRBJ2-5; tentatively, D is TRBD1 or TRBD2 (5 bases each). CDR3 length equals 10 residues. The V and J ends lost 11 bases and 4 bases respectively, with 8 bases between them. The germline CDR1 and CDR2 sequences are SNHLY and FYNNEI. The DNA of the CDR3 is TGTGCCGCAGGGAGAGAGACCCAGTACTTC. Its protein is CAAGRETQYF.

The chain combines TRBV10-3 with TRBJ2-5; no clear D gene. The length of the CDR3 is 15 residues. CDR1 is ENHRY, CDR2 SYGVKD, per germline. V was shortened by 0 bases and J by 5 bases, with 13 bases between the two germline ends. Written as DNA, the CDR3 is TGTGCCATCAGTGAGTCACTGTCCTCCAGGGAGACCCAGTACTTC. Amino acids: CAISESLSSRETQYF.

V and J are TRBV7-2 and TRBJ1-2; D unresolved. The CDR3 runs 14 residues. The V gene lost 2 bases and the J gene lost 4 bases, with 11 bases spanning the gap. CDR1 SGHTA and CDR2 FQGNSA come from the germline V gene. The CDR3 DNA sequence: TGTGCCAGCAGCTTAAGAAACACCCTCTATGGCTACACCTTC. Translation: CASSLRNTLYGYTF.

The chain links TRBV5-4 to TRBJ2-7; 7 bases match TRBD2. The CDR3 is 17 amino acids. Germline trimming cut 2 bases from V and 1 base from J; bases unmatched to any gene: 12. The germline V gene encodes CDR1 SGHNT and CDR2 YYREEE (reference sequence). The CDR3 DNA sequence: TGTGCCAGCAGCTTTGGTGGTGGGACTACAGTATCCTACGAGCAGTACTTC. It is translated as CASSFGGGTTVSYEQYF.

The chain carries TRBV3-1 and TRBJ2-3; D is unclear. Trimming removed 1 base from V and 1 base from J, with 12 bases in between. Germline V gene data show CDR1 as LGHDT and CDR2 as YNNKEL (reference sequence). The CDR3 length is 16 residues. The DNA for the CDR3 is TGTGCCAGCAGCCAAGGCATGTCCTCCGGCACAGATACGCAGTATTTT. Translated: CASSQGMSSGTDTQYF.

The chain is built from TRBV29-1 and TRBJ1-2; 10 bases line up with TRBD1. The germline gives CDR1 SQVTM, CDR2 ANQGSEA. J was trimmed by 4 bases and V by 5 bases; bases with no gene match: 13. The CDR3 covers 16 residues. CDR3 nucleotide sequence: TGCAGCGTTATACCGGGACAGGGGCCCGCAGGCTATGGCTACACCTTC. Translated: CSVIPGQGPAGYGYTF.

The gene calls are TRBV27 and TRBJ2-7; D not resolved. The CDR3 loop spans 13 amino acids. The V gene lost 3 bases and the J gene lost 2 bases, with 8 bases spanning the gap. Germline CDR1 and CDR2: MNHEY and SMNVEV (reference sequence). For the CDR3, the DNA is TGTGCCAGCAGTTTTGGGAAGACCTACGAGCAGTACTTC. It translates to CASSFGKTYEQYF.

This clonotype was detected a few times. V and J are TRBV25-1 and TRBJ1-3; 9 bases line up with TRBD1. The ends lost 3 bases at V and 3 bases at J; junction bases unmatched: 9. The CDR3 is made up of 17 amino acids. Looked up from germline, CDR1 is MGHDK and CDR2 is SYGVNS. This chain's CDR3 is CASSDPPQGARGNTIYF. The DNA of the CDR3 is TGTGCCAGCAGTGACCCCCCACAGGGGGCGCGTGGAAACACCATATATTTT. Variable domain in full (rest from reference TRBV25-1 and TRBJ1-3): EADIYQTPRYLVIGTGKKITLECSQTMGHDKMYWYQQDPGMELHLIHYSYGVNSTEKGDLSSESTVSRIRTEHFPLTLESARPSHTSQYLCASSDPPQGARGNTIYFGEGSWLTVV.

This clonotype was recorded a few times. The CDR3 DNA sequence: TGTGCCAGCAGCCCCGTCTCGGATACGCAGTATTTT. Protein: CASSPVSDTQYF. The chain is built from TRBV7-9 and TRBJ2-3; D gene uncertain. Germline CDR1 SEHNR, CDR2 FQNEAQ (reference sequence). The CDR3 sequence is 12 residues long. The V end was cut by 5 bases, the J end by 6 bases, with 9 bases between.

The V and J genes are TRBV5-5 and TRBJ2-2; D unresolved. Deletions cut 4 bases from V and 4 bases from J, with 11 bases between. Looked up from germline, CDR1 is SGHKS and CDR2 is YYEKEE (reference sequence). The CDR3 is made up of 14 amino acids. DNA of the CDR3: TGTGCCAGCAGCATTCCGATTTCCACCGGGGAGCTGTTTTTT. Its translation is CASSIPISTGELFF. The variable domain in full, with the rest retrieved from reference TRBV5-5 and TRBJ2-2, is DAGVTQSPTHLIKTRGQQVTLRCSPISGHKSVSWYQQVLGQGPQFIFQYYEKEERGRGNFPDRFSARQFPNYSSELNVNALLLGDSALYLCASSIPISTGELFFGEGSRLTVL.

The chain has TRBV7-2 and TRBJ2-4; TRBD2 aligns across 7 bases. With V trimmed by 1 base and J by 13 bases, 7 bases remained unmatched. CDR3 length equals 13 residues. CDR1 and CDR2 (germline): SGHTA, FQGNSA. The CDR3 loop reads CASSLDGRREQYF. CDR3 bases: TGTGCCAGCAGCTTAGATGGTAGGCGGGAGCAGTACTTC.

The V gene is TRBV7-9, the J gene TRBJ2-5; D is unresolved. The CDR3 has 16 amino acids. Germline assignment: CDR1 SEHNR and CDR2 FQNEAQ (reference sequence). V shed 5 bases and J shed 3 bases, with 19 bases lying between them. The CDR3 reads CASSPRTQDAKETQYF. The CDR3 DNA sequence: TGTGCCAGCAGCCCTCGGACCCAGGATGCGAAAGAGACCCAGTACTTC.